This T cell receptor beta chain was sequenced during a study of T cell responses to AZD1222 COVID-19 vaccine. Study-wide results and caveats: Spike-specific TCR breadth and depth went up after people got two AZD1222 doses. CD4 TCRs covered the whole spike, strongest at regions 160-218 and 743-854. Seropositive status at baseline applied to only a handful of AZD1222 recipients.

Concerning this clone: The antigen remains undetermined.

The CDR3 is made up of 16 amino acids. Trimming removed 2 bases at V and 5 bases at J, with 19 bases between. The V gene's germline CDR1 is SGHRS and CDR2 YFSETQ. Method: immunoSEQ multiplex PCR; TCRdb's copy keeps in-frame clones and lacks some. The sample has roughly 120,000 clones; 81% are singletons. The sample consisted of peripheral blood, taken on day 0 of AZD1222 vaccination. The V and J genes are TRBV5-1 and TRBJ2-5, with a possible D match to TRBD2 (5 bases). The sequence came from an adult in good health. In DNA form, the CDR3 reads TGCGCCAGCAGCTTCCGGGAAAGTCCGCCGGCGGAGACCCAGTACTTC. It specifies CASSFRESPPAETQYF.